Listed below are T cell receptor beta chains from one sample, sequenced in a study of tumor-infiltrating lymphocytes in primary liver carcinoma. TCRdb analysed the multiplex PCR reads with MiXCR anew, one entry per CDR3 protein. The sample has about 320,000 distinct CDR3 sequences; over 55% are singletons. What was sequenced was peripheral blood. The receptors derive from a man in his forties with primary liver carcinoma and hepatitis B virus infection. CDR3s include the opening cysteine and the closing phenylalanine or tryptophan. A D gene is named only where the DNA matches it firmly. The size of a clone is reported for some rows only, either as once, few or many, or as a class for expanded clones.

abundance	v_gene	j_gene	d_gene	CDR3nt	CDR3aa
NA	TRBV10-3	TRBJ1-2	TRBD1	TGTGCCATCAGTGATGCGCCCGGGACAGGTTATGGCTACACCTTC	CAISDAPGTGYGYTF
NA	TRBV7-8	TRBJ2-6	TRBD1	TGTGCCAGCATCTCACCGGGACAGGGGAGAACTGGGGCCAACGTCCTGACTTTC	CASISPGQGRTGANVLTF
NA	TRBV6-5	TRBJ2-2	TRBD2	TGTGCCAGCAGTTATTCCTCCACGACTAGCGGCTTTTCGAACACCGGGGAGCTGGTTTTT	CASSYSSTTSGFSNTGELVF
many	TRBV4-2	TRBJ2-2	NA	TGTGCCAGCAGCCAAGCGGGGCTAGACACCGGGGAGCTGTTTTTT	CASSQAGLDTGELFF
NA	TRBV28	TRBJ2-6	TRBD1	TGTGCCAGCAGAGCCGAGACAGGGGGCTCCGGGGCCAACGTCCTGACTTTC	CASRAETGGSGANVLTF
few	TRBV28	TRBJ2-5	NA	TGTGCCAGCAGGTGGACAAACGAAGAGACCCAGTACTTC	CASRWTNEETQYF
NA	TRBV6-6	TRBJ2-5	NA	TGTTCCAGCAGCCCGCAGGGGGAGGTAGAGACCCAGTACTTC	CSSSPQGEVETQYF
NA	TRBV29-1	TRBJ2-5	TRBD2	TGCAGCGTTGAGGAAATGGCGGGAGGGCACTGGTACTTC	CSVEEMAGGHWYF
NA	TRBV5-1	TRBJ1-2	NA	TGCGCCAGCAGCTATTCAGGGGATGGCTACACCTTC	CASSYSGDGYTF
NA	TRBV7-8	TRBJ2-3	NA	TGTGCCAGCAGCTTAAGTCTAGCGACTGTTACGCAGTATTTT	CASSLSLATVTQYF
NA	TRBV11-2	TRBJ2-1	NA	TGTGCCAACAGCTTTACAACCTACAATGAACAGTTCTTC	CANSFTTYNEQFF
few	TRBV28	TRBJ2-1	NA	TGTGCCAGCAGCTTTAAGCCCTTAGCTTACAATGAGCAGTTCTTC	CASSFKPLAYNEQFF
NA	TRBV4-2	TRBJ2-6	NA	TGTACCAGCAGCCAAGAGGGGACCGGCTCTGGGGCCAACGTCCTGACTTTC	CTSSQEGTGSGANVLTF
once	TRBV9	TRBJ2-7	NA	TGTGCCAGCAGCGTCGGACAGACCGACGAGCAGTACTTC	CASSVGQTDEQYF
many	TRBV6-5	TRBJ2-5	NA	TGTGCCAGCACCTCGTCCGGGCGGCAAGAGACCCAGTACTTC	CASTSSGRQETQYF
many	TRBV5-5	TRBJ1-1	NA	TGTGCCAGCAGCTTGAAAGGGTTACCCACTGAAGCTTTCTTT	CASSLKGLPTEAFF
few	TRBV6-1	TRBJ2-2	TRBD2	TGTGCCAGCAGACCAATAGCGGGCGCGACCGGGGAGCTGTTTTTT	CASRPIAGATGELFF
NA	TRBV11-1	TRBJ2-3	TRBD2	TGTGCCAACAGCCTGGGACCAGCGGGAGCCAGTGATACGCAGTATTTT	CANSLGPAGASDTQYF
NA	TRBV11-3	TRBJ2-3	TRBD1	TGTGTCAGCAACCGCTGGACAGGGGACGAAGATACGCAGTATTTT	CVSNRWTGDEDTQYF
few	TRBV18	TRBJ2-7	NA	TGTGCCAACTCACCACCGAGTAACAGTTACGAGCAGTACTTC	CANSPPSNSYEQYF
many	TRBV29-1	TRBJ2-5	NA	TGCAGCGTTGAAGATCGGGCAGGACAAGAGACCCAGTACTTC	CSVEDRAGQETQYF
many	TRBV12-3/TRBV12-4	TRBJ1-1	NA	TGTGCCAGCAGTTTCGCAAACAGGGATGAAGCTTTCTTT	CASSFANRDEAFF
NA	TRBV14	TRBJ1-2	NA	TGTGCCAGCAGCCAAGGACCCGCCCCGTATGGCTACGCCTTC	CASSQGPAPYGYAF
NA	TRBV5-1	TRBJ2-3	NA	TGCGCCAGCATAACAGGAGACACAGATACGCAGTATTTT	CASITGDTDTQYF
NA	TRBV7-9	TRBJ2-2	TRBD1	TGTGCCAACAGCTTCGGACAGGGGTTGGGGGAGCTGTTTTTT	CANSFGQGLGELFF
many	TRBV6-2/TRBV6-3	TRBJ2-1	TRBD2	TGTGCCAGCAGTTACCCACCCGGGCGGGAGGGCCCGCAGTTCTTC	CASSYPPGREGPQFF
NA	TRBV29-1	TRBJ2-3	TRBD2	TGCAGCGTTGTAGGACTAGCGGGAGTGGGGACAGATACGCGGTATTTT	CSVVGLAGVGTDTRYF
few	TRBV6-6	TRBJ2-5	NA	TGTGCCAGCACTTCCCCTCCAGGAATGGAAAGGGAGACCCAGTACTTC	CASTSPPGMERETQYF
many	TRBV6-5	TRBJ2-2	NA	TGTGCCAGCAGCCGACGGGGAGGTTCTAACGGGGAGCTGTTTTTT	CASSRRGGSNGELFF
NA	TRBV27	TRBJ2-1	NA	TGTGCCACCGTAGCGGAACTCTCATACAATGAGCAGTTCTTC	CATVAELSYNEQFF
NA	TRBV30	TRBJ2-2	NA	TGTGCCTGGAGTGTAAGGAAGCGTGAGAGGGGCGCCGGGGAGCTGTTTTTT	CAWSVRKRERGAGELFF
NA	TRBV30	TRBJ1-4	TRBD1	TGTGCCTTAACAGGGGCCCTTAATGAAAAACTGTTTTTT	CALTGALNEKLFF
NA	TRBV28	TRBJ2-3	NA	TGTGCCAGCAGAAGAATTGGGAGTACAGATACGCAGTATTTT	CASRRIGSTDTQYF
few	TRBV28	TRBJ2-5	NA	TGTGCCAGCGGACGATTGCGGACCCAGTACTTC	CASGRLRTQYF
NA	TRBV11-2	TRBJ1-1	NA	TGTGCCAGCAGCTTAGTAAGTAACACTGAAGCTTTCTTT	CASSLVSNTEAFF
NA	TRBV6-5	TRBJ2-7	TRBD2	TGTGCCAGTAGTGGATCCGGGACTAAAACCTACGGGCAGTACTTC	CASSGSGTKTYGQYF
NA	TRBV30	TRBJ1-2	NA	TGTGCCTCGAGTGCGGACACGAACTATGGCTACACCTTC	CASSADTNYGYTF
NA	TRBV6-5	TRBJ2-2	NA	TGTGCCAGCAGTCCCGACTGGGCTAGCACGGACACCGGGGAGCTGTTTTTT	CASSPDWASTDTGELFF
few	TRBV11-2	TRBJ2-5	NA	TGTGCCAGCAGCTTAGAATTAGCGGAAGAGACCCAGCACTTC	CASSLELAEETQHF
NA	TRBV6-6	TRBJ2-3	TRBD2	TGTGCCAGCAGTTACCTCCTAGCGGGAGGGGGGGTAGATACGCAGTATTTT	CASSYLLAGGGVDTQYF
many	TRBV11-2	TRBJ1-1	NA	TGTGCCAGCAGCCCGAATTCTTTAGCGAGATTGAACACTGAAGCTTTCTTT	CASSPNSLARLNTEAFF
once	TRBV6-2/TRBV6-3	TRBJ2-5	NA	TGTGCCAGCAGCCCGGGATGGACCAAAGAGACCCAGTACTTC	CASSPGWTKETQYF
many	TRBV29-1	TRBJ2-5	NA	TGCAGCGTTGAAGATTTAGGGGGAGGGGGTCAAGAGACCCAGTACTTC	CSVEDLGGGGQETQYF
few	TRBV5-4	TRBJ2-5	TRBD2	TGTGCCAGCAGCCCCAGCGGGAGAATGGAGACCCAGTACTTC	CASSPSGRMETQYF
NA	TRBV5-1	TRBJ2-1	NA	TGCGCCAGCAGCTTGGTGGTACCGGGCGATGAGCAGTTCTTC	CASSLVVPGDEQFF
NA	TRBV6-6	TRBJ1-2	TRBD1	TGTGCCAGCAGTTCCGACGATGGGACAGGCTGTGGCTACACCTTC	CASSSDDGTGCGYTF
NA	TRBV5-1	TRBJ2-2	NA	TGCGCCAGCAGCTTGGCGGGAGTTGACACTGGGGAGCTGTTTTTT	CASSLAGVDTGELFF
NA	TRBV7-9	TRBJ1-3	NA	TGTGCCAGCAGCCTCTGGGCGGGGAACGTACTAGGAAACACCATATATTTT	CASSLWAGNVLGNTIYF
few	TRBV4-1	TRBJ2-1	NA	TGCGCCAGCAGCCAATTCAGATCCTACAATGAGCAGTTCTTC	CASSQFRSYNEQFF
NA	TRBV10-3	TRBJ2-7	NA	TGTGCCACCGGTGGGCCGGGGAAGCACGAGCAGTACTTC	CATGGPGKHEQYF
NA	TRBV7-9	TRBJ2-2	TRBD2	TGTGCCAGCAGCCTAAGCGGGGACAACACCGGGGAGCTGTTTTTT	CASSLSGDNTGELFF